A single T cell receptor (beta chain) is shown here with its context. This CDR3 comprises 13 residues. V dropped 7 bases and J dropped 6; count of bases not matched to a gene: 4. The data belong to a study of T-cell reconstitution after alpha-beta-depleted transplantation in children. Using unique molecular identifiers, the investigators prepared the TCRbeta library. A single record per CDR3 protein comes from TCRdb applying MiXCR to the PCR reads. The sample has some 220,000 distinct CDR3 sequences, around 9.5% seen once. This TCR came from a human donor who donated a stem cell graft to a child with acute lymphoblastic leukemia. The chain is built from TRBV12-3 or TRBV12-4 and TRBJ2-3; the match to TRBD2 covers 10 bases. Sequenced material: PBMCs from the stem cell graft donor, taken from the stem cell graft. The CDR3 loop is CASNLAGVDTQYF. In DNA form, the CDR3 reads TGTGCCAGCAACCTAGCGGGGGTGGATACGCAGTATTTT.